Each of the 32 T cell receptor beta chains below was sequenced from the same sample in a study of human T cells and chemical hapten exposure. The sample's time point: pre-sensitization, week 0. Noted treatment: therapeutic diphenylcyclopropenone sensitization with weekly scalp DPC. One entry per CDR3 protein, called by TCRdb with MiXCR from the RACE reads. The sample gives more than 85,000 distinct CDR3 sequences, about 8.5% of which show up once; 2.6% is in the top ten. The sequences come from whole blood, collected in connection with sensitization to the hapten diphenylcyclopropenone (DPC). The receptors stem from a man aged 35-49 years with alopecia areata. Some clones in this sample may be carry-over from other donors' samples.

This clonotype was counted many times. CDR3 nucleotides: TGTGCCAGCTCAGGACAGCCTCTTCGTAGTAATGAAAAACTGTTTTTT. This sequence encodes CASSGQPLRSNEKLFF. The V and J genes are TRBV18 and TRBJ1-4; a weak D match, TRBD1 (6 bases). This CDR3 has 16 residues. The germline V gene encodes CDR1 KGHSH and CDR2 LQKENI. Trimming shortened V by 5 bases and J by 4 bases, and 17 bases separated the two germline ends.

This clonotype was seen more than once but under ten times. The CDR3 region is CASSDGQGGRPQHF. The CDR3 DNA follows: TGTGCCAGCAGCGATGGACAGGGTGGGAGGCCCCAGCATTTT. The chain combines TRBV25-1 with TRBJ1-5; 8 bases agree with TRBD1. With 6 bases clipped from V and 9 bases from J, the junction kept 10 bases outside the gene matches. The CDR3 has 14 residues. Per the germline V gene, CDR1 is MGHDK and CDR2 is SYGVNS.

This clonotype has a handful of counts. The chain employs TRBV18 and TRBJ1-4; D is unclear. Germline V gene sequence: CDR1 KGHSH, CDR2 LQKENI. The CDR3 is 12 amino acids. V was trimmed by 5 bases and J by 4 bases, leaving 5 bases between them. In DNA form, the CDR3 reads TGTGCCAGCTCAAGATATAATGAAAAACTGTTTTTT. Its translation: CASSRYNEKLFF.

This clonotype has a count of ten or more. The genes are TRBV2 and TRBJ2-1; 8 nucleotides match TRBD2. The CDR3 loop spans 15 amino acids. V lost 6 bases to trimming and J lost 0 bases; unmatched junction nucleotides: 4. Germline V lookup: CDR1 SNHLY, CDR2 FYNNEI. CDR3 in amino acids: CASSDSGVSYNEQFF. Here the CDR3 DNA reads TGTGCCAGCAGCGATAGCGGGGTCTCCTACAATGAGCAGTTCTTC.

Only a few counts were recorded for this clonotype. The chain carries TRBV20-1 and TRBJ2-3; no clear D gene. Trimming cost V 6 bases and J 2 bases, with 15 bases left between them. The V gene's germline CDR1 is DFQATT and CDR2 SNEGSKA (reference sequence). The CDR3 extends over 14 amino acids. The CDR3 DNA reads TGCAGTGCCAGTGGGTTAGCCCACACAGATACGCAGTATTTT. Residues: CSASGLAHTDTQYF.

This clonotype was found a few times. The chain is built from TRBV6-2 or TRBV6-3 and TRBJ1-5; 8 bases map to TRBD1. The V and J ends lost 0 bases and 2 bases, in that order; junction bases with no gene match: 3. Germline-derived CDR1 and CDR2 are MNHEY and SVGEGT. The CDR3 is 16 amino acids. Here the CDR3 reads CASSYSDRGRNQPQHF. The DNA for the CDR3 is TGTGCCAGCAGTTACTCCGACAGGGGCCGCAATCAGCCCCAGCATTTT.

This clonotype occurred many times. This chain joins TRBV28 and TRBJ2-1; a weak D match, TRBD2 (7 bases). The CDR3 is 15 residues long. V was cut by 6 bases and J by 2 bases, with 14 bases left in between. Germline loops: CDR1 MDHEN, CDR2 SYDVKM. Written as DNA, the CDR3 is TGTGCCAGCAGCCCCGGGGGGCTGGCCTACAATGAGCAGTTCTTC. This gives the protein CASSPGGLAYNEQFF.

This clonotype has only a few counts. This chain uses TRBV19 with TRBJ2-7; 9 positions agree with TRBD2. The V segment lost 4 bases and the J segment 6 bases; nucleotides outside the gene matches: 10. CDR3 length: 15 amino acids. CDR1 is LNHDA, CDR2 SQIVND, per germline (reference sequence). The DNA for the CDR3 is TGTGCCAGTAGTAAGCTAGCGGGAACGGCTTTCGAGCAGTACTTC. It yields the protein CASSKLAGTAFEQYF. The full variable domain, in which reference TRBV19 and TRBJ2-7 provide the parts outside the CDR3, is DGGITQSPKYLFRKEGQNVTLSCEQNLNHDAMYWYRQDPGQGLRLIYYSQIVNDFQKGDIAEGYSVSREKKESFPLTVTSAQKNPTAFYLCASSKLAGTAFEQYFGPGTRLTVT.

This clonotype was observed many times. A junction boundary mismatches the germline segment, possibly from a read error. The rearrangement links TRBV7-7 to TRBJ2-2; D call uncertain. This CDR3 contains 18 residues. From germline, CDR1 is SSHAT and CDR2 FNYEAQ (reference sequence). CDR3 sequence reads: CASSLVPPSTAGTGELFF. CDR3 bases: TGTGCTAGCAGCTTAGTACCCCCCTCCACAGCTGGCACCGGGGAGCTGTTTTTT.

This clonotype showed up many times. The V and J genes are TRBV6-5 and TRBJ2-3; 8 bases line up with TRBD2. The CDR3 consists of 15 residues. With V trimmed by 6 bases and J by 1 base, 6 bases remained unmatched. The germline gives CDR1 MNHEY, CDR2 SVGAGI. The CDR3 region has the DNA TGTGCCAGCAGAAATGGACTAGCCGGCACAGATACGCAGTATTTT. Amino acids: CASRNGLAGTDTQYF.

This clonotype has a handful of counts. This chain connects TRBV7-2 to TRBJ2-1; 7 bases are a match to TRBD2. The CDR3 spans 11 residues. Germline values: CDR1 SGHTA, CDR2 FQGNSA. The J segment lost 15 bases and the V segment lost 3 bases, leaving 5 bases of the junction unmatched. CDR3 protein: CASSFLLAVFF. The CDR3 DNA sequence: TGTGCCAGCAGCTTTTTGCTAGCGGTGTTCTTC.

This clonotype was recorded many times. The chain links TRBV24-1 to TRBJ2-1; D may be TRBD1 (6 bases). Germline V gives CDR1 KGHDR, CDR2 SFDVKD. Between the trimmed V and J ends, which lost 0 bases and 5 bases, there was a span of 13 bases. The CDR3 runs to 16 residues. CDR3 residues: CATSDLVGRGDNEQFF. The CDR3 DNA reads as TGTGCCACCAGTGATTTGGTCGGCAGGGGAGACAATGAGCAGTTCTTC.

Here the CDR3 DNA reads TGTGCCAGCACGGGTGATGGTAGCTCTGTTGGCAATCAGCCCCAGCATTTT. It specifies CASTGDGSSVGNQPQHF. The genes are TRBV6-2 or TRBV6-3 and TRBJ1-5, with D hard to call. The CDR3 runs to 17 residues. V shed 7 bases and J shed 2 bases, with 21 bases lying between them. Germline V CDR1 and CDR2: MNHEY, SVGEGT.

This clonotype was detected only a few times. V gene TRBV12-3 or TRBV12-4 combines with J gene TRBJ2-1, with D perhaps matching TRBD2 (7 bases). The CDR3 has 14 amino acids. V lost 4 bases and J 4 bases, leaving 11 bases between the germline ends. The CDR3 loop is CASSWGGAYNEQFF. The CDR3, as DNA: TGTGCCAGCAGTTGGGGGGGCGCGTACAATGAGCAGTTCTTC.

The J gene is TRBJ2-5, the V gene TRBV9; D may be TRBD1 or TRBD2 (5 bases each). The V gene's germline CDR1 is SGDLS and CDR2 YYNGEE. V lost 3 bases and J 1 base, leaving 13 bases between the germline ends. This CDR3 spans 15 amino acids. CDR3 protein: CASSAPGTVQETQYF. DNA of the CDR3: TGTGCCAGCAGCGCCCCAGGGACGGTCCAAGAGACCCAGTACTTC.

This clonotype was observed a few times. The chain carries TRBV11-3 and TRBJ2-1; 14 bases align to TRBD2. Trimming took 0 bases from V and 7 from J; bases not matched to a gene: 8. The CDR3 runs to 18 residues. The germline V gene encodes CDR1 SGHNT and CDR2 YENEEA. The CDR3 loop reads CASSLEGTSGSGRNEQFF. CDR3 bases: TGTGCCAGCAGCTTAGAAGGGACTAGCGGGAGTGGGAGGAATGAGCAGTTCTTC.

The CDR3 protein is CAWSPGQGPKPQHF. Written as DNA, the CDR3 is TGTGCCTGGAGCCCTGGACAGGGCCCTAAGCCCCAGCATTTT. The chain combines TRBV30 with TRBJ1-5, with 8 bases that match TRBD1. This CDR3 spans 14 amino acids. J was trimmed by 8 bases and V by 3 bases; bases with no gene match: 9. CDR1 GTSNPN and CDR2 SVGIG come from the germline V gene (reference sequence).

The CDR3 region is CAISGTGKTSTGELFF. CDR3 coding DNA: TGTGCCATCAGTGGAACAGGGAAGACGAGCACCGGGGAGCTGTTTTTT. This chain connects TRBV10-3 to TRBJ2-2, with a tentative D call TRBD1 (6 bases). CDR1 is ENHRY, CDR2 SYGVKD, per germline. The CDR3 runs 16 residues. Trimming shortened V by 4 bases and J by 4 bases, and 16 bases separated the two germline ends.

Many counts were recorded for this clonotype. CDR3 nucleotides: TGCGCCAGCAGGGAAGGGTACGTCGGCTACACCTTC. Protein: CASREGYVGYTF. This sequence joins TRBV5-1 and TRBJ1-2; no clear D gene. Trimming stripped 5 bases from V and 8 bases from J, with 13 bases between. This CDR3 contains 12 residues. Germline CDR1 and CDR2: SGHRS and YFSETQ.

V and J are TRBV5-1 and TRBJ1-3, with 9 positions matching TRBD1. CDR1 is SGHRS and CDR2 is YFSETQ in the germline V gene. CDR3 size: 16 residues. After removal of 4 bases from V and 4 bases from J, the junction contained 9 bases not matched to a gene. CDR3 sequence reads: CASSKTGTGPGNTIYF. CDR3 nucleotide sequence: TGCGCCAGCAGCAAAACCGGGACAGGGCCGGGAAACACCATATATTTT.

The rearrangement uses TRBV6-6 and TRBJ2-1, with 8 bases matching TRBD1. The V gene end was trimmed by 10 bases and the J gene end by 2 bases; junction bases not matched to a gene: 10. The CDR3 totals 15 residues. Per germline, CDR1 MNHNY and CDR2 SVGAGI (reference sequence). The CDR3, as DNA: TGTGCCAACAGCCCGGACAGGGACACCTACAATGAGCAGTTCTTC. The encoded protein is CANSPDRDTYNEQFF.

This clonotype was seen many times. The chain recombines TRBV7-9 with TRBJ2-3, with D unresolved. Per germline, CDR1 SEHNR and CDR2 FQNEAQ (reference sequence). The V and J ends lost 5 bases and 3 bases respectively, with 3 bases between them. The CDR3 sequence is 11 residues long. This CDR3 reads CASSATDTQYF. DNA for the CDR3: TGTGCCAGCAGCGCTACAGATACGCAGTATTTT.

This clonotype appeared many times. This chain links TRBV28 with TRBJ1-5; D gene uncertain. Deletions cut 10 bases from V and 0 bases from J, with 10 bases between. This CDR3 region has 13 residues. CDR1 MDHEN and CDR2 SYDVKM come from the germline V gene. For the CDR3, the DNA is TGTGCCACCCGGGCCTCTAGCAATCAGCCCCAGCATTTT. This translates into CATRASSNQPQHF. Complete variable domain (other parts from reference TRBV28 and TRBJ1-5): DVKVTQSSRYLVKRTGEKVFLECVQDMDHENMFWYRQDPGLGLRLIYFSYDVKMKEKGDIPEGYSVSREKKERFSLILESASTNQTSMYLCATRASSNQPQHFGDGTRLSIL.

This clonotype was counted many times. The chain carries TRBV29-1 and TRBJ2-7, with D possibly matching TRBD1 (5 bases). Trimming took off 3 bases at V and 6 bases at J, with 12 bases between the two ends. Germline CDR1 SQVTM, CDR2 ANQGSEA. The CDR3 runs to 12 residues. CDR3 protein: CSVELGLGEQYF. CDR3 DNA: TGCAGCGTTGAGCTGGGGCTCGGCGAGCAGTACTTC.

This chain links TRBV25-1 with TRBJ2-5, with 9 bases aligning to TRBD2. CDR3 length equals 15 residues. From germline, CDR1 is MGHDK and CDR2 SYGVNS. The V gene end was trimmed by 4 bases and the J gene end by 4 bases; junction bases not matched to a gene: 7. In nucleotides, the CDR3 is TGTGCCAGCAGTGCGATACTAGCGGGCGCAGAGACCCAGTACTTC. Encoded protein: CASSAILAGAETQYF.

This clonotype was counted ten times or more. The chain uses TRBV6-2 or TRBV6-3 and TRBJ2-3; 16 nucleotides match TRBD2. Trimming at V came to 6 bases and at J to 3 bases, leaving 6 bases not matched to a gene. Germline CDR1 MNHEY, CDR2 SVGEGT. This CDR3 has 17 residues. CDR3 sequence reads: CASSLGLAGGPTDTQYF. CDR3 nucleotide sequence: TGTGCCAGCAGCCTGGGACTAGCGGGAGGGCCGACAGATACGCAGTATTTT.

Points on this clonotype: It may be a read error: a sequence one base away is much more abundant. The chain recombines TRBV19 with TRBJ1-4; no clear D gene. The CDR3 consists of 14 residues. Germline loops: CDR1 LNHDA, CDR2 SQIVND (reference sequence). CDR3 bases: TGTGCCAGTAGTAGCCCCAACATGATAGAAAAACTGTCTTTT. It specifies CASSSPNMIEKLSF.

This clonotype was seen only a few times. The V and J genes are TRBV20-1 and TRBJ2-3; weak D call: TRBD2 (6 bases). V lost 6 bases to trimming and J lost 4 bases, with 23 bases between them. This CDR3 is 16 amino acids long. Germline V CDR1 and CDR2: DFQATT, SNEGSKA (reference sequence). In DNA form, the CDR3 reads TGCAGTGCGCCCCCCCTTTTGGGGGGTACTTCAGATACGCAGTATTTT. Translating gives CSAPPLLGGTSDTQYF.

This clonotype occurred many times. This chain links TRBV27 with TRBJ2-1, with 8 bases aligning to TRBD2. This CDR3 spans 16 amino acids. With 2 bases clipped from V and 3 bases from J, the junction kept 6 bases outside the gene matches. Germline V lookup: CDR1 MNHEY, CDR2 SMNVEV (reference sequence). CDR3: CASSLGRGRLYNEQFF. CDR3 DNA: TGTGCCAGCAGTTTAGGGCGCGGGAGGCTCTACAATGAGCAGTTCTTC.

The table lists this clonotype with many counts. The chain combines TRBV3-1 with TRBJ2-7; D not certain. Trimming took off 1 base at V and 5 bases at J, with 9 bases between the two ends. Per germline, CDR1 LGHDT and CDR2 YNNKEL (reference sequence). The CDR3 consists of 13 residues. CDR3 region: CASSQGTKDEQYV. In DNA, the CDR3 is TGTGCCAGCAGCCAAGGAACAAAAGACGAGCAGTACGTC.

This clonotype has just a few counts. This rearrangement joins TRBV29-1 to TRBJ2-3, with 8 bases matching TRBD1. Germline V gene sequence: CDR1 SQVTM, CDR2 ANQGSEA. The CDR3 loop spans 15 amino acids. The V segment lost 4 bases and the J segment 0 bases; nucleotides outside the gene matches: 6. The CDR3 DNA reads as TGCAGCGTTGTCCCTCAGGGGGCTAGCACAGATACGCAGTATTTT. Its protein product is CSVVPQGASTDTQYF.

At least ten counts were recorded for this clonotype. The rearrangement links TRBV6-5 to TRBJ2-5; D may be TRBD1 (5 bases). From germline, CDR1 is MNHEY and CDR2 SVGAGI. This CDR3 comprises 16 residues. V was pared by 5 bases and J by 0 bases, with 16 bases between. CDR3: CASSKGAGTYQETQYF. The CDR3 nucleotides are TGTGCCAGCAGTAAAGGGGCCGGAACGTACCAAGAGACCCAGTACTTC.